This T cell receptor (beta chain) was sequenced in a study of cytomegalovirus exposure and HLA in healthy donors. The study, taken as a whole, reports: Among TCR beta chains of equal frequency, HLA-associated ones were more clonally expanded in a later analysis.

This CDR3 comprises 14 residues. V was clipped by 5 bases and J by 0 bases, with 8 bases between them. Germline CDR1 reads MDHEN; CDR2 reads SYDVKM. Researchers ran the PCR with 60 Vbeta and 13 Jbeta primers. TCRdb's table, derived via immunoSEQ multiplex PCR, lists solely in-frame clones and lacks some. The table lists some 160,000 clones, 80% to 90% of them singletons, with just under 2% in the top ten. Details on this clone: Its antigen is unknown.

The sequence was collected from a woman aged 18-29 years in good health and CMV-seronegative. The chain recombines TRBV28 with TRBJ1-5; D gene uncertain. The specimen was PBMCs. Here the CDR3 reads CASSLSHSNQPQHF. The CDR3 nucleotides are TGTGCCAGCAGTCTAAGTCATAGCAATCAGCCCCAGCATTTT.